Below, 32 T cell receptor beta chains from the same sample are listed, as sequenced in a study of blood T cell repertoires in COVID-19. Generated by immunoSEQ multiplex PCR, the TCRdb table keeps only in-frame clones and is missing some. Found here are over 150,000 clones, roughly 80% of them singletons; the top ten hold approximately 7.1%. The sequenced sample consisted of peripheral blood. The receptor set was obtained from a human donor in a cohort sampled during active COVID-19.

The chain carries TRBV4-2 and TRBJ2-2; 7 nucleotides align to TRBD2. Unmatched junction bases numbered 10, after V lost 5 bases and J lost 4 bases. CDR3 length: 16 residues. CDR1 is LGHNA and CDR2 is YNFKEQ in the germline V gene. This CDR3 reads CASSGGGPTTTGELFF. The CDR3 DNA reads as TGTGCCAGCAGCGGGGGGGGACCCACTACCACCGGGGAGCTGTTTTTT.

This clone was seen a few times. The V and J genes are TRBV10-1 and TRBJ2-7; no reliable D call. Germline V gene data show CDR1 as WNHNN and CDR2 as SYGVQD (reference sequence). V lost 6 bases, J lost 5 bases, and 14 bases lay in between. The length of the CDR3 is 13 residues. The CDR3 is CASSRRKLDEQYF. CDR3 nucleotides: TGCGCCAGCAGCCGACGGAAGCTAGACGAGCAGTACTTC.

This clone was found a few times. The V call is TRBV19, the J call TRBJ2-1; maybe TRBD2 (6 bases). Trimming removed 1 base from V and 6 bases from J, with 16 bases in between. CDR1 is LNHDA and CDR2 is SQIVND in the germline V gene (reference sequence). The length of the CDR3 is 16 residues. The CDR3 loop reads CASSIAGSKSGNEQFF. CDR3 DNA: TGTGCCAGTAGTATAGCCGGGAGCAAGTCGGGCAATGAGCAGTTCTTC. The entire variable domain, with the rest obtained from reference TRBV19 and TRBJ2-1, is as follows: DGGITQSPKYLFRKEGQNVTLSCEQNLNHDAMYWYRQDPGQGLRLIYYSQIVNDFQKGDIAEGYSVSREKKESFPLTVTSAQKNPTAFYLCASSIAGSKSGNEQFFGPGTRLTVL.

V usage is TRBV9 and J usage is TRBJ1-3; D gene ambiguous. The CDR3 extends over 15 amino acids. Trimming removed 3 bases at V and 2 bases at J, with 12 bases between. Germline V CDR1 and CDR2: SGDLS, YYNGEE. This chain's CDR3 is CASSAVTGTGNTIYF. The DNA for the CDR3 is TGTGCCAGCAGCGCGGTCACGGGGACTGGAAACACCATATATTTT.

The V call is TRBV7-8, the J call TRBJ2-2; D possibly matches TRBD1 or TRBD2 (6 bases each). Per the germline V gene, CDR1 is SGHVS and CDR2 is FQNEAQ. V gave up 9 bases and J gave up 6 bases, with 20 bases separating them. The CDR3 runs to 15 residues. CDR3 nucleotide sequence: TGTGCCAGTAGCCGAGGGGGGCCTACATCCGGGGAGCTGTTTTTT. Protein sequence: CASSRGGPTSGELFF.

CDR3 sequence (DNA): TGTGCCAGCAGCCCCGGGGGGGTCTCGGTTATTTCGACTAATGAAAAACTGTTTTTT. Translation gives CASSPGGVSVISTNEKLFF. The J gene is TRBJ1-4, the V gene TRBV11-2, with D possibly being TRBD1 (5 bases). Germline CDR1 is SGHAT and CDR2 is FQNNGV. V lost 5 bases, J lost 2 bases, and 24 bases lay in between. This CDR3 contains 19 residues.

This clone has only a few counts. The V call is TRBV6-5, the J call TRBJ1-1; D not resolved. Germline assignment: CDR1 MNHEY and CDR2 SVGAGI. The CDR3 has 14 amino acids. V lost 2 bases to trimming and J lost 2 bases, with 9 bases between them. CDR3 sequence: CASSYTVLNTEAFF. The CDR3 bases are TGTGCCAGCAGTTACACTGTCTTAAACACTGAAGCTTTCTTT.

Only one count was recorded for this clone. J is TRBJ1-1 and V is TRBV5-4; no definite D call. V dropped 0 bases and J dropped 3 bases, with 6 bases sitting between them. This CDR3 has 13 amino acids. Per the germline V gene, CDR1 is SGHNT and CDR2 is YYREEE (reference sequence). CDR3 sequence (DNA): TGTGCCAGCAGCTTGGCGGGGTACACTGAAGCTTTCTTT. As protein: CASSLAGYTEAFF.

The chain employs TRBV12-5 and TRBJ1-1; 8 positions agree with TRBD1. The CDR3 consists of 14 residues. CDR1 LGHNT and CDR2 FRNRAP come from the germline V gene. V shed 2 bases, J shed 2 bases, and the junction held 1 base outside the gene matches. CDR3 coding DNA: TGTGCTAGTGGTTTGACAGGGGGAAACACTGAAGCTTTCTTT. Encoded protein: CASGLTGGNTEAFF.

As to this clone: The junction departs from germline at one end; a sequencing error may be responsible. The chain recombines TRBV7-6 with TRBJ2-5; D is possibly TRBD1 (6 bases). In germline, CDR1 is SGHVS, CDR2 FNYEAQ. The CDR3 runs 13 residues. The CDR3 bases are TGTGCCAGCAGCCCGGGACATGAAGAAACCCAGTACTTC. This encodes CASSPGHEETQYF.

The CDR3 is CASSEESSGGQETQYF. The CDR3 DNA sequence: TGTGCCAGCAGTGAGGAGTCTAGCGGGGGTCAAGAGACCCAGTACTTC. The rearrangement uses TRBV2 and TRBJ2-5, with 10 bases lining up with TRBD2. The V segment lost 3 bases and the J segment 2 bases; nucleotides outside the gene matches: 6. Per germline, CDR1 SNHLY and CDR2 FYNNEI. This CDR3 has 16 amino acids.

This clone was counted between two and nine times. The chain recombines TRBV10-3 with TRBJ1-3, with TRBD1 identical over 8 bases. Per the germline V gene, CDR1 is ENHRY and CDR2 is SYGVKD. The CDR3 consists of 11 residues. The V and J ends lost 11 bases and 8 bases, in that order; junction bases with no gene match: 5. In DNA, the CDR3 is TGTGCCGTGGGACAGGTAGACACCATATATTTT. Its translation: CAVGQVDTIYF.

The genes are TRBV6-5 and TRBJ2-3; TRBD2 matches at 9 bases. Losses at the gene ends were 6 bases for V and 6 bases for J; bases not matched to a gene: 10. The CDR3 is 15 residues long. The germline V gene has CDR1 MNHEY and CDR2 SVGAGI. Written as DNA, the CDR3 is TGTGCCAGCAGCCCCATTCGGGCGGGGGGGGATACGCAGTATTTT. As protein: CASSPIRAGGDTQYF.

The table lists this clone with a count of one. V and J are TRBV5-1 and TRBJ1-2; TRBD1 matches 7 bases. The CDR3 is made up of 16 amino acids. Germline lookup yields CDR1 SGHRS and CDR2 YFSETQ. The ends lost 0 bases at V and 0 bases at J; junction bases unmatched: 5. As DNA, the CDR3 is TGCGCCAGCAGCTTGGAGAGTACAGGGGCTAACTATGGCTACACCTTC. It encodes CASSLESTGANYGYTF.

The chain combines TRBV9 with TRBJ2-3; 7 bases are a match to TRBD1. J gave up 2 bases and V 3 bases, and 3 bases lay outside the gene matches. Germline CDR1 reads SGDLS; CDR2 reads YYNGEE. The CDR3 loop spans 14 amino acids. The CDR3 DNA reads as TGTGCCAGCAGCGGGGGACAGCCCACAGATACGCAGTATTTT. Protein product: CASSGGQPTDTQYF.

CDR3 loop: CASSYEGVYGYTF. In DNA, the CDR3 is TGTGCCAGCAGCTACGAGGGGGTGTATGGCTACACCTTC. The genes are TRBV13 and TRBJ1-2; D might be TRBD1 (6 bases). The CDR3 contains 13 residues. The ends were cut back, 4 bases at V and 5 bases at J, with 11 bases in the middle. Germline V lookup: CDR1 PRHDT, CDR2 FYEKMQ (reference sequence). Looking up the rest from reference TRBV13 and TRBJ1-2 gives the full variable domain: AAGVIQSPRHLIKEKRETATLKCYPIPRHDTVYWYQQGPGQDPQFLISFYEKMQSDKGSIPDRFSAQQFSDYHSELNMSSLELGDSALYFCASSYEGVYGYTFGSGTRLTVV.

This chain joins TRBV5-5 and TRBJ1-1; D is unclear. The CDR3 contains 14 residues. Trimming took off 2 bases at V and 3 bases at J, with 11 bases between the two ends. The germline gives CDR1 SGHKS, CDR2 YYEKEE (reference sequence). CDR3 bases: TGTGCCAGCAGCTTTTTTGACAAGTACACTGAAGCTTTCTTT. Its translation: CASSFFDKYTEAFF.

V usage is TRBV15 and J usage is TRBJ1-1; D is unresolved. V was pared by 0 bases and J by 5 bases, with 13 bases between. The CDR3 runs to 15 residues. The germline CDR1 and CDR2 sequences are LNHNV and YYDKDF (reference sequence). The CDR3 is CATSRDDGEATEAFF. In DNA form, the CDR3 reads TGTGCCACCAGCAGAGATGACGGGGAGGCGACTGAAGCTTTCTTT. The whole variable domain, filled in from reference TRBV15 and TRBJ1-1, reads DAMVIQNPRYQVTQFGKPVTLSCSQTLNHNVMYWYQQKSSQAPKLLFHYYDKDFNNEADTPDNFQSRRPNTSFCFLDIRSPGLGDTAMYLCATSRDDGEATEAFFGQGTRLTVV.

V gene TRBV5-1 combines with J gene TRBJ1-1; D call uncertain. Trimming stripped 1 base from V and 4 bases from J, with 14 bases between. The CDR3 is 15 amino acids. Germline lookup yields CDR1 SGHRS and CDR2 YFSETQ. The CDR3 sequence: CASSLLSRGSTEAFF. The CDR3 DNA sequence: TGCGCCAGCAGCTTGTTATCCCGGGGTAGCACTGAAGCTTTCTTT.

The chain employs TRBV2 and TRBJ1-5, with D uncertain. CDR1 is SNHLY and CDR2 is FYNNEI in the germline V gene. The V gene lost 1 base and the J gene lost 10 bases, with 14 bases spanning the gap. The CDR3 is 14 residues long. The chain's CDR3 is CASSEVPVAPPQHF. CDR3 DNA: TGTGCCAGCAGTGAAGTACCAGTAGCACCTCCCCAGCATTTT.

The gene calls are TRBV19 and TRBJ2-2; D might be TRBD1 (6 bases). V was cut by 3 bases and J by 5 bases, with 16 bases left in between. CDR1 LNHDA and CDR2 SQIVND come from the germline V gene (reference sequence). The CDR3 has 16 residues. The CDR3 sequence: CASSIWGNRETGELFF. Here the CDR3 DNA reads TGTGCCAGTAGTATTTGGGGGAACAGGGAGACCGGGGAGCTGTTTTTT.

This chain links TRBV5-4 with TRBJ2-3, with 10 bases identical to TRBD2. This CDR3 has 17 residues. Per the germline V gene, CDR1 is SGHNT and CDR2 is YYREEE (reference sequence). The trim removed 4 bases at V and 5 bases at J, leaving 13 bases unmatched. The CDR3 protein is CASSSGGERGGQDTQYF. Here the CDR3 DNA reads TGTGCCAGCAGCAGTGGAGGGGAGCGGGGGGGCCAAGATACGCAGTATTTT.

The chain has TRBV2 and TRBJ1-1, with 9 bases matching TRBD1. J was trimmed by 3 bases and V by 6 bases; bases with no gene match: 29. From germline, CDR1 is SNHLY and CDR2 FYNNEI. The CDR3 is 22 residues long. The CDR3 is CASSGPTGGGPPNRQLDTEAFF. The CDR3 nucleotides read TGTGCCAGCAGCGGCCCGACAGGGGGGGGACCGCCCAACCGCCAACTGGACACTGAAGCTTTCTTT.

The rearrangement links TRBV6-5 to TRBJ2-1, with 13 bases that match TRBD2. V dropped 4 bases and J dropped 3; count of bases not matched to a gene: 3. Germline V CDR1 and CDR2: MNHEY, SVGAGI. The CDR3 has 16 amino acids. CDR3 sequence reads: CASSFGLAGDYNEQFF. CDR3 in DNA: TGTGCCAGCAGTTTCGGACTAGCGGGGGACTACAATGAGCAGTTCTTC.

This chain connects TRBV3-1 (or the pseudogene TRBV3-2) to TRBJ1-1, with 8 bases matching TRBD1. Trimming removed 4 bases from V and 3 bases from J; junction bases left unmatched: 7. The CDR3 sequence is 15 residues long. Germline assignment: CDR1 LGHDT and CDR2 YNNKEL (reference sequence). Here the CDR3 reads CASSLRDRLYTEAFF. The DNA for the CDR3 is TGTGCCAGCAGCCTCCGGGACAGGCTTTACACTGAAGCTTTCTTT.

The genes are TRBV4-2 and TRBJ2-3; a weak D match, TRBD1 (6 bases). The CDR3 sequence is 17 residues long. V dropped 4 bases and J dropped 2 bases, with 19 bases sitting between them. Germline V CDR1 and CDR2: LGHNA, YNFKEQ. CDR3 bases: TGTGCCAGCAGCCTGGGGGCAGGTCTTCTTCCCACAGATACGCAGTATTTT. Protein: CASSLGAGLLPTDTQYF.

The chain is built from TRBV19 and TRBJ2-7; tentative D call: TRBD1 (5 bases). Trimming left V 4 bases short and J 0 bases short, with 13 bases between. The CDR3 length is 15 residues. Looked up from germline, CDR1 is LNHDA and CDR2 is SQIVND (reference sequence). The CDR3 region has the DNA TGTGCCAGTAGTACTACGTTGACAGTCTCCTACGAGCAGTACTTC. Encoded protein: CASSTTLTVSYEQYF.

The chain recombines TRBV10-2 with TRBJ1-1; possible D gene TRBD1, 6 bases. Trimming shortened V by 8 bases and J by 0 bases, and 7 bases separated the two germline ends. There are 12 residues in the CDR3. From germline, CDR1 is WSHSY and CDR2 SAAADI. This chain's CDR3 is CASGTLNTEAFF. The CDR3 DNA reads TGCGCCAGCGGGACATTGAACACTGAAGCTTTCTTT.

J is TRBJ2-5 and V is TRBV6-6; TRBD2 might be the D (6 bases). Per the germline V gene, CDR1 is MNHNY and CDR2 is SVGAGI (reference sequence). This CDR3 is 15 amino acids long. Trimming removed 7 bases from V and 0 bases from J, with 15 bases in between. The CDR3, as DNA: TGTGCCAGCACCTCAGTGGGCGGGGACCAAGAGACCCAGTACTTC. Translating it yields CASTSVGGDQETQYF.

This clone has just a few counts. This chain links TRBV29-1 with TRBJ1-1, with 9 bases aligning to TRBD1. CDR3 size: 13 residues. The germline gives CDR1 SQVTM, CDR2 ANQGSEA. V was clipped by 7 bases and J by 6 bases; unmatched bases: 9. The CDR3 loop reads CSAKQGARAEAFF. The CDR3, as DNA: TGCAGCGCTAAACAGGGGGCGAGAGCTGAAGCTTTCTTT.

The rearrangement uses TRBV6-2 or TRBV6-3 and TRBJ1-3, with TRBD1 as a possible D gene (6 bases). This CDR3 is built from 15 residues. CDR1 and CDR2 (germline): MNHEY, SVGEGT. Deletions cut 5 bases from V and 0 bases from J, with 11 bases between. The CDR3 sequence: CASSLGQYSGNTIYF. The CDR3 region has the DNA TGTGCCAGCAGTCTTGGACAGTACTCTGGAAACACCATATATTTT.

V usage is TRBV18 and J usage is TRBJ2-5; 9 nucleotides align to TRBD2. CDR3 size: 16 residues. With 0 bases clipped from V and 4 bases from J, the junction kept 6 bases outside the gene matches. Germline values: CDR1 KGHSH, CDR2 LQKENI. CDR3 in amino acids: CASSPPQRGAGETQYF. DNA of the CDR3: TGTGCCAGCTCACCACCACAGCGGGGGGCCGGAGAGACCCAGTACTTC.